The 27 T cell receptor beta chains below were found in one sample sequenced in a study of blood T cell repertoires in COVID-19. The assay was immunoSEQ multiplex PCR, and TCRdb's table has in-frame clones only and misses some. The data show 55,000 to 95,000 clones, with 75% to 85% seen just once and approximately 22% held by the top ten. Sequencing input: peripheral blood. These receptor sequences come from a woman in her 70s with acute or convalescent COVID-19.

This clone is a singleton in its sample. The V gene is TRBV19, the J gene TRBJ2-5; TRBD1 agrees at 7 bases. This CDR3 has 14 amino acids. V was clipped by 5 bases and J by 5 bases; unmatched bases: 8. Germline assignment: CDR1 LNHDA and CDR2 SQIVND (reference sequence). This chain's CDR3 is CASSPDRVAETQYF. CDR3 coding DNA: TGTGCCAGTAGTCCCGACAGGGTGGCTGAGACCCAGTACTTC.

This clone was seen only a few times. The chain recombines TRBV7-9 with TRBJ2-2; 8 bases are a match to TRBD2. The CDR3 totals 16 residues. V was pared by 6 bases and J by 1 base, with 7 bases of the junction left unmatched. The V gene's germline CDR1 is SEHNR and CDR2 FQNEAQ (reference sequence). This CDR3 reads CASSPGSGVNTGELFF. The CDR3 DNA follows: TGTGCCAGCAGTCCCGGTAGCGGGGTGAACACCGGGGAGCTGTTTTTT.

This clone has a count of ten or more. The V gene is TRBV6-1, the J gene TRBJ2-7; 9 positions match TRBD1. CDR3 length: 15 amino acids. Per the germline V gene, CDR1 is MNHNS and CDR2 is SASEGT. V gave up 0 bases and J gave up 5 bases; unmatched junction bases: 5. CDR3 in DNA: TGTGCCAGCAGTGAAGCGCCGGACAGGGGTCACGAGCAGTACTTC. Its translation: CASSEAPDRGHEQYF.

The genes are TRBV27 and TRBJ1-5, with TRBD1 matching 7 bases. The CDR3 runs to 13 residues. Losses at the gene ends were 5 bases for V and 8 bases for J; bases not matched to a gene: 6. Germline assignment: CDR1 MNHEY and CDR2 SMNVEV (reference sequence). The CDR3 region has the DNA TGTGCCAGCAGTGTACAGGGGAAGAAGCCCCAGCATTTT. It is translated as CASSVQGKKPQHF.

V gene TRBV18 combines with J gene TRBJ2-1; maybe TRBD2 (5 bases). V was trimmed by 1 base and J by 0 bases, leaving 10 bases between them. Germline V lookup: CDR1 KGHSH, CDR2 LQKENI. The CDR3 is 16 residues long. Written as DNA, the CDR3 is TGTGCCAGCTCACCACGGGCTAGCAGCTCCTACAATGAGCAGTTCTTC. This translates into CASSPRASSSYNEQFF.

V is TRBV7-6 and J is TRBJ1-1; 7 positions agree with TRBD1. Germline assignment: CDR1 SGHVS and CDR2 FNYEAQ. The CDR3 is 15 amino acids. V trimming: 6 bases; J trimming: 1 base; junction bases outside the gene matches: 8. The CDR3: CASSRQGDPNTEAFF. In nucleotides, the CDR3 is TGTGCCAGCAGTAGACAGGGCGATCCGAACACTGAAGCTTTCTTT.

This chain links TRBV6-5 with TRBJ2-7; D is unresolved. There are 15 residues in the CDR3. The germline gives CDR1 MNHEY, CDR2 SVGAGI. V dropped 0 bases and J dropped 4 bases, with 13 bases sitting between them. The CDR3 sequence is CASSYSGLAGYEQYF. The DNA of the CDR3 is TGTGCCAGCAGTTACTCAGGCCTTGCCGGGTACGAGCAGTACTTC.

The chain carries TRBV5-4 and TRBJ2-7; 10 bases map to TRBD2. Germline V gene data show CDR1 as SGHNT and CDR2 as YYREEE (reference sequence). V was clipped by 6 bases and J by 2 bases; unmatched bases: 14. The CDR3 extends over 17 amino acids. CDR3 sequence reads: CASTSGIAGGGTYEQYF. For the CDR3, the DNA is TGTGCCAGCACTTCGGGAATAGCGGGAGGAGGGACCTACGAGCAGTACTTC.

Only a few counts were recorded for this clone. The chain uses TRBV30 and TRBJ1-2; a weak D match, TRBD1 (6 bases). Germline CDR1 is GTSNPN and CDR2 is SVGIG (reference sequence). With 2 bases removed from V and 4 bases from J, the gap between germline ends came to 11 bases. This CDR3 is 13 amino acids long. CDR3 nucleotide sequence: TGTGCCTGGAGTAGGGGGACACCCTATGGCTACACCTTC. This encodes CAWSRGTPYGYTF.

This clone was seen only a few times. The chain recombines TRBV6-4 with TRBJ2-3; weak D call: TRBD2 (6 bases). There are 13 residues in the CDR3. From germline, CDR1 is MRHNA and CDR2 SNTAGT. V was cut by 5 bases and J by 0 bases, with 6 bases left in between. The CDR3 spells CASSSGSTDTQYF. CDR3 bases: TGTGCCAGCAGTAGCGGGAGCACAGATACGCAGTATTTT.

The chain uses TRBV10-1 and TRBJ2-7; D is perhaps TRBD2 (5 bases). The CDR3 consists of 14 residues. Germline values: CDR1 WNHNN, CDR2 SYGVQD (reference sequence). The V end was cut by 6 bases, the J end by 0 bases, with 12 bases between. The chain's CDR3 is CASSSIGSSYEQYF. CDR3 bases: TGCGCCAGCAGCTCGATAGGGAGCTCCTACGAGCAGTACTTC.

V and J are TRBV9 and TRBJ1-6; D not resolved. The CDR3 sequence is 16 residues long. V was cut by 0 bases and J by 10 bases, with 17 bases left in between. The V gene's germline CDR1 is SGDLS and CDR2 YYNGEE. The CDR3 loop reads CASSVGESPLRSPLHF. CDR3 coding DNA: TGTGCCAGCAGCGTAGGTGAGAGTCCCTTGAGGTCACCCCTCCACTTT.

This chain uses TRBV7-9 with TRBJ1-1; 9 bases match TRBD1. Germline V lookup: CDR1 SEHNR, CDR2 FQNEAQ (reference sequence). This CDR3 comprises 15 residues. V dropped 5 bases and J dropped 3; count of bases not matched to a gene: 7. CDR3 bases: TGTGCCAGCAGCCCTCCGGGACAGGGAGACACTGAAGCTTTCTTT. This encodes CASSPPGQGDTEAFF.

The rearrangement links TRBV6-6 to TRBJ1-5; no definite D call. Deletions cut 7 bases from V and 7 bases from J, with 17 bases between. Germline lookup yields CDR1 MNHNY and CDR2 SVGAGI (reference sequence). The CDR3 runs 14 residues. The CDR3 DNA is TGTGCCAGCACCCCCCCAGGCAGTAACCAGCCCCAGCATTTT. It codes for CASTPPGSNQPQHF.

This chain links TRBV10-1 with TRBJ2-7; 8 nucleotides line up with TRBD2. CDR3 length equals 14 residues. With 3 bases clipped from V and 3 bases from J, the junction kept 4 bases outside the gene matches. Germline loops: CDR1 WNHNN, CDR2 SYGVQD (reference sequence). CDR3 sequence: CASSDPSGSYEQYF. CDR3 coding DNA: TGCGCCAGCAGTGACCCCAGCGGGAGCTACGAGCAGTACTTC.

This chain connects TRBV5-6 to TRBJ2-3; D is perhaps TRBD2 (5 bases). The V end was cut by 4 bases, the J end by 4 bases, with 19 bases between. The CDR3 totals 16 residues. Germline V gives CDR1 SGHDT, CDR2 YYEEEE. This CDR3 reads CASSSTPFGKADTQYF. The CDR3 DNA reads TGTGCCAGCAGCAGCACCCCCTTCGGGAAAGCAGATACGCAGTATTTT.

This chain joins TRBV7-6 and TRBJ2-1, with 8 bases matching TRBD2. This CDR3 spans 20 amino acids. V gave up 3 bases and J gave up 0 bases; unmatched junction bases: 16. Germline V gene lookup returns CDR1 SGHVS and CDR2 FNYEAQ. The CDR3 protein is CASSLIGGAGGPSSYNEQFF. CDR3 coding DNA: TGTGCCAGCAGCTTGATCGGCGGGGCGGGAGGTCCAAGCTCCTACAATGAGCAGTTCTTC.

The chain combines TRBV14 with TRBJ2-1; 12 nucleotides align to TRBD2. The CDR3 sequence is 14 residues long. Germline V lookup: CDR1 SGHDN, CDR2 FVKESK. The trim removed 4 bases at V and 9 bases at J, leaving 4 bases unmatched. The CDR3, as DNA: TGTGCCAGCAGCCGGCTAGCGGGAGGGGCTGAGCAGTTCTTC. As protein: CASSRLAGGAEQFF.

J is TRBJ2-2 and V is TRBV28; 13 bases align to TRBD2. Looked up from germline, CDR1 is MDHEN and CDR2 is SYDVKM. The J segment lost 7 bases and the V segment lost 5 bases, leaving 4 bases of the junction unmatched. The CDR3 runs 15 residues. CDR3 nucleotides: TGTGCCAGCAGTCCCTGGACTAGCGGGAGCGGGGAGCTGTTTTTT. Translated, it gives CASSPWTSGSGELFF.

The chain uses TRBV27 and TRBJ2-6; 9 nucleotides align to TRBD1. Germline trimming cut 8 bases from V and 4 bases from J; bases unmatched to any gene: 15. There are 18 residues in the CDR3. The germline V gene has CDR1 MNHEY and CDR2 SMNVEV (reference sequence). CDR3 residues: CASYATGTGFFGANVLTF. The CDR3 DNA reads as TGTGCCAGCTACGCCACCGGGACAGGGTTTTTCGGGGCCAACGTCCTGACTTTC.

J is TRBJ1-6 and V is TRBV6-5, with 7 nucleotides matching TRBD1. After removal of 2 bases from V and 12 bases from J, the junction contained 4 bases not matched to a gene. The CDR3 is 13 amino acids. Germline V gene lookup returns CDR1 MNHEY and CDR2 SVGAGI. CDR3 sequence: CASSYDRVRPLHF. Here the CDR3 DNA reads TGTGCCAGCAGTTACGACAGGGTTCGACCCCTCCACTTT.

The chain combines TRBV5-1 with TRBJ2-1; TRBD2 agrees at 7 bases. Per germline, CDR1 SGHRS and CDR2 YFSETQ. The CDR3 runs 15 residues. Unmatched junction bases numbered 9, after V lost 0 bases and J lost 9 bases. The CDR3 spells CASSLGTSAMGEQFF. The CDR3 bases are TGCGCCAGCAGCTTGGGAACTAGCGCCATGGGTGAGCAGTTCTTC. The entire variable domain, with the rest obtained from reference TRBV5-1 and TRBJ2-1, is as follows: KAGVTQTPRYLIKTRGQQVTLSCSPISGHRSVSWYQQTPGQGLQFLFEYFSETQRNKGNFPGRFSGRQFSNSRSEMNVSTLELGDSALYLCASSLGTSAMGEQFFGPGTRLTVL.

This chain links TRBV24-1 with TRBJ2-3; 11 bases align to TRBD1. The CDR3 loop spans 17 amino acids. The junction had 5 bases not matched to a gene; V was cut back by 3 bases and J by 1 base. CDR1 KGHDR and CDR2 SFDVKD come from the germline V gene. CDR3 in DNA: TGTGCCACCAGTGATACGGACAGGGGGCCGGGCACAGATACGCAGTATTTT. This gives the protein CATSDTDRGPGTDTQYF.

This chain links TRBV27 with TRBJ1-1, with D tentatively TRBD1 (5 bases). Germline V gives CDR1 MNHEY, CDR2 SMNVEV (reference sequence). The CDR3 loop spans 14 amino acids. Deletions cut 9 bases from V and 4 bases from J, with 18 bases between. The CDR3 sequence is CASTLTGQGTEAFF. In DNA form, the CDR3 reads TGTGCCAGTACCCTGACCGGCCAGGGCACTGAAGCTTTCTTT.

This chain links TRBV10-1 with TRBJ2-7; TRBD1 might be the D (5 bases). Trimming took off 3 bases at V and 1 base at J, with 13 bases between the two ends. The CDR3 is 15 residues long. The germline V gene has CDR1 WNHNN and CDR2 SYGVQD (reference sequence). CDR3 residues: CASSEGTGLSYEQYF. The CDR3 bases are TGCGCCAGCAGTGAAGGTACAGGATTATCCTACGAGCAGTACTTC.

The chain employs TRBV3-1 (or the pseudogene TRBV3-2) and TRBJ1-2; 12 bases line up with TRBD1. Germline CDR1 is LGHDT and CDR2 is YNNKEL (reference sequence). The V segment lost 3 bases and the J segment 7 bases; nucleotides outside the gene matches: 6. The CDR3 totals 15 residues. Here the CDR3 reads CASSHRDRGLFGYTF. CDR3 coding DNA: TGTGCCAGCAGCCATCGGGACAGGGGGCTCTTTGGCTACACCTTC.

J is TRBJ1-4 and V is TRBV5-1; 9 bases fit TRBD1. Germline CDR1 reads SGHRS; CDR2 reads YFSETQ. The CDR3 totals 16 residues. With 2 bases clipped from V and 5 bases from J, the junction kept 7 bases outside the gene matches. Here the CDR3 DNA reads TGCGCCAGCAGCTTCCGACAGGGGGGCATCAATGAAAAACTGTTTTTT. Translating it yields CASSFRQGGINEKLFF.